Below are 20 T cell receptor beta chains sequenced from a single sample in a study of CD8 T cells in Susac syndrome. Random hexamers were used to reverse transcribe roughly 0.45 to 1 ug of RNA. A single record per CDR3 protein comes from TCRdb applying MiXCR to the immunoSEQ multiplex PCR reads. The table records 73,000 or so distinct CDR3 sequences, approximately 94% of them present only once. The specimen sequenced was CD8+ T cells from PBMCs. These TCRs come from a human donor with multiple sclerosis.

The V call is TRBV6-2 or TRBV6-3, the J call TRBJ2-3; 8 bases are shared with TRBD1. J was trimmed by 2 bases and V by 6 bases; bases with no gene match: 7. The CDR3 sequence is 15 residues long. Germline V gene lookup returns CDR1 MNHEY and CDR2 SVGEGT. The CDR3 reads CASSPGQANTDTQYF. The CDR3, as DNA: TGTGCCAGCAGCCCGGGACAGGCAAACACAGATACGCAGTATTTT.

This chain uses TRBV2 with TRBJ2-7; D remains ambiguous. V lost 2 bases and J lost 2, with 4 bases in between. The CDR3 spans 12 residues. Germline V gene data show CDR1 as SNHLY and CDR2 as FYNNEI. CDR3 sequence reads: CASSEPPYEQYF. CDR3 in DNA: TGTGCCAGCAGTGAACCCCCCTACGAGCAGTACTTC.

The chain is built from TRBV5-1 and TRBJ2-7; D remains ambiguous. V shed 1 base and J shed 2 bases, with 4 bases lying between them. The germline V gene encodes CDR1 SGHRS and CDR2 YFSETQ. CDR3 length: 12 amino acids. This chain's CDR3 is CASSLIPYEQYF. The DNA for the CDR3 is TGCGCCAGCAGCTTGATCCCCTACGAGCAGTACTTC.

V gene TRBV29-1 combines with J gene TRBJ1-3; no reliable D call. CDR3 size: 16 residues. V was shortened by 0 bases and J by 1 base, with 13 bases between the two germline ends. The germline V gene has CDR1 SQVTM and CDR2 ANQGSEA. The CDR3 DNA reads TGCAGCGTTGAAGAAGCTAGCTACAGTTCTGGAAACACCATATATTTT. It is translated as CSVEEASYSSGNTIYF.

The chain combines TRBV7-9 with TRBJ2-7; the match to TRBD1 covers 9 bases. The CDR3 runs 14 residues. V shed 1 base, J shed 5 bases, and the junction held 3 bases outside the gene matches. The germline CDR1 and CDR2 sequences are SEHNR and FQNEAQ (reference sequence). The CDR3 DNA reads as TGTGCCAGCAGCTTAGGGACAGGGGTAAACGAGCAGTACTTC. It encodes CASSLGTGVNEQYF.

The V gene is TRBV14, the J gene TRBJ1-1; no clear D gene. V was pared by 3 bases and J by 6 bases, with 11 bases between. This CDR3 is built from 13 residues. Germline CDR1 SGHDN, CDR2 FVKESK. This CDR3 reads CASSHSSASEAFF. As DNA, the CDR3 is TGTGCCAGCAGCCATTCTTCCGCATCTGAAGCTTTCTTT.

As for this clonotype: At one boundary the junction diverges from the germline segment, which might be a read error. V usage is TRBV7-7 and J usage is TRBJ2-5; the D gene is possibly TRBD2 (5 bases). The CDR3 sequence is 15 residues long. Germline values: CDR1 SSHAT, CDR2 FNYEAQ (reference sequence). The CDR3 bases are TGTGCTAGCAGCTTAGCGAGGTCTGGGCGAGAGACCCAGTACTTC. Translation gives CASSLARSGRETQYF.

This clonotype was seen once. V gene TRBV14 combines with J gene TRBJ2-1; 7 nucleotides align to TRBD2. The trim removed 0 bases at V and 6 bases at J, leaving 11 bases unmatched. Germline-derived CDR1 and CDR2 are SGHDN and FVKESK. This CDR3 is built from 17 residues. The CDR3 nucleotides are TGTGCCAGCAGCCAAGATCCATGGGCGGGCGGGGGCAATGAGCAGTTCTTC. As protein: CASSQDPWAGGGNEQFF.

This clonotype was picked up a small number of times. CDR3: CASSPRGTGELFF. CDR3 coding DNA: TGTGCCAGCAGTCCTAGGGGCACCGGGGAGCTGTTTTTT. The chain is built from TRBV27 and TRBJ2-2, with a weak D call TRBD1 (5 bases). The CDR3 has 13 residues. Germline V gene lookup returns CDR1 MNHEY and CDR2 SMNVEV (reference sequence). Trimming removed 5 bases from V and 4 bases from J, with 8 bases in between.

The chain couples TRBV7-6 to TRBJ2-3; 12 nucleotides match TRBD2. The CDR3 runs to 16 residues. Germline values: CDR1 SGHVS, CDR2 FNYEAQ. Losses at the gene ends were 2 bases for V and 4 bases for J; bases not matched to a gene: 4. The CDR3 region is CASSLLAGGRADTQYF. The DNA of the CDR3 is TGTGCCAGCAGCTTACTAGCGGGGGGGCGAGCAGATACGCAGTATTTT.

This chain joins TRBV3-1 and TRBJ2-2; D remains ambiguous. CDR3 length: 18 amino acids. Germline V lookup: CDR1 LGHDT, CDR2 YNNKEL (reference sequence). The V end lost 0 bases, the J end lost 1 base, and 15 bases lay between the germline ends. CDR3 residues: CASSQDWNWQGNTGELFF. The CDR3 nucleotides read TGTGCCAGCAGCCAAGATTGGAATTGGCAAGGGAACACCGGGGAGCTGTTTTTT.

The CDR3 protein is CASLIANYGYTF. CDR3 in DNA: TGTGCCAGCCTTATAGCTAACTATGGCTACACCTTC. The chain uses TRBV6-6 and TRBJ1-2; D is undetermined. The CDR3 contains 12 residues. Per the germline V gene, CDR1 is MNHNY and CDR2 is SVGAGI (reference sequence). The V end lost 8 bases, the J end lost 0 bases, and 7 bases lay between the germline ends.

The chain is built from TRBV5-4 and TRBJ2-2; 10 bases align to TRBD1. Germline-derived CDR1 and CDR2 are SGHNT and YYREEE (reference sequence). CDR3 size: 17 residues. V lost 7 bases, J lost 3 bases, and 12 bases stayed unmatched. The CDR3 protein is CASAAADRGWDTGELFF. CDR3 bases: TGTGCCAGCGCGGCCGCGGACAGGGGGTGGGACACCGGGGAGCTGTTTTTT.

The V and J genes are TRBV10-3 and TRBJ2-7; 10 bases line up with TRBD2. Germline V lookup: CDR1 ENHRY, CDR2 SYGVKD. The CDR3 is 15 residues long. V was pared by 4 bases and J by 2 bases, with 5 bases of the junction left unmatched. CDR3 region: CAISASGRATYEQYF. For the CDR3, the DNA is TGTGCCATCAGTGCCAGCGGGAGGGCCACCTACGAGCAGTACTTC.

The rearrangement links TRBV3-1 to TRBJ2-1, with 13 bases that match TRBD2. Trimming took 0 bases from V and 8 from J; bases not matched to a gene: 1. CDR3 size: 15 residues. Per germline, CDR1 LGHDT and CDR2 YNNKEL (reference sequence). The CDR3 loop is CASSQEGLAGDEQFF. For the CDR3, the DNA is TGTGCCAGCAGCCAAGAAGGACTAGCGGGAGATGAGCAGTTCTTC.

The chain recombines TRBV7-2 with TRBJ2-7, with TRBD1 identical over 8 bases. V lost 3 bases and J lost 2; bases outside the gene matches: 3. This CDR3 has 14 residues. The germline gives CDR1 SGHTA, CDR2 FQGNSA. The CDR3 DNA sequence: TGTGCCAGCAGCTTTTGGACAGGGACCTACGAGCAGTACTTC. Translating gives CASSFWTGTYEQYF.

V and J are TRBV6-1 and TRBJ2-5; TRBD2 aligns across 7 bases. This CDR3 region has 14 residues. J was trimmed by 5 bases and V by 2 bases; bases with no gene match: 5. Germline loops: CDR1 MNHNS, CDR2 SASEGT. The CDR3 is CASSEREGLETQYF. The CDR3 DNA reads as TGTGCCAGCAGTGAAAGGGAGGGACTGGAGACCCAGTACTTC.

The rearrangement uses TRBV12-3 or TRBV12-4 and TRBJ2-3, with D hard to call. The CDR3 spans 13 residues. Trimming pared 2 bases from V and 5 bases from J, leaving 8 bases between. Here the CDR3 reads CASSLTSGDTQYF. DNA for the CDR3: TGTGCCAGCAGTTTAACCTCGGGAGATACGCAGTATTTT.

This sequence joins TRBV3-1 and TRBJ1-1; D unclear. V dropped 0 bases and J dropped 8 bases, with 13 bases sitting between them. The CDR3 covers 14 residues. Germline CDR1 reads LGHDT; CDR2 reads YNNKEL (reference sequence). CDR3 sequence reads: CASSQEWHHLEAFF. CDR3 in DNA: TGTGCCAGCAGCCAAGAATGGCACCACCTCGAAGCTTTCTTT.

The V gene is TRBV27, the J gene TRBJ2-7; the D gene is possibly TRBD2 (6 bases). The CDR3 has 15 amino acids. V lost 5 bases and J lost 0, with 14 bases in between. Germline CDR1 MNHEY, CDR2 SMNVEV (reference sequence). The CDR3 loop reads CASSLRDSYSYEQYF. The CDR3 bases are TGTGCCAGCAGTCTCCGGGACTCTTACTCCTACGAGCAGTACTTC.